This is a list of T cell receptor beta chains from one sample in a study of cytomegalovirus exposure and HLA in healthy donors. Only in-frame clones appear in the TCRdb table, and some are missing; sequencing was by immunoSEQ multiplex PCR. The table shows about 200,000 clones, with approximately 80% occurring only once. Sequenced material: PBMCs. The receptor set was obtained from a boy aged 2 to 10 in good health and CMV-seronegative. The CDR3 runs from the conserved cysteine through the conserved F or W. D genes are given only for firm matches. Clone size is stated in some rows and not others, as once, few, many or a class when expanded.

J	length	V	D	size	DNA	CDR3
TRBJ1-2	17	TRBV6-1	TRBD1	NA	TGTGCCAGCAGTGTATCTCCCCGGGACAGCCTTAACTATGGCTACACCTTC	CASSVSPRDSLNYGYTF
TRBJ2-2	13	TRBV7-6	NA	NA	TGTGCCAGCAGCTCCAGGGGCTCCGGGGAGCTGTTTTTT	CASSSRGSGELFF
TRBJ1-5	17	TRBV7-9	NA	NA	TGTGCCAGCAGCGCCTTGACAATCTCGGGAGTCAATCAGCCCCAGCATTTT	CASSALTISGVNQPQHF
TRBJ2-7	15	TRBV9	NA	NA	TGTGCCAGCAGCCCACATCGACTAGTGAATGGCGAGCAGTACTTC	CASSPHRLVNGEQYF
TRBJ2-5	17	TRBV4-1	NA	NA	TGCGCCAGCAGCCAACCCCATCTGCGAGGGAACCAAGAGACCCAGTACTTC	CASSQPHLRGNQETQYF
TRBJ1-1	16	TRBV5-5	NA	few	TGTGCCAGCAGCCCCCCTGCGGCAGGGGTTAACTCTGAAGCTTTCTTT	CASSPPAAGVNSEAFF
TRBJ1-2	16	TRBV5-1	NA	NA	TGCGCCAGCAGCCCATCGTCATCCGGGAAACTCTATGGCTACACCTTC	CASSPSSSGKLYGYTF
TRBJ1-1	13	TRBV2	NA	NA	TGTGCCAGCAAGAGAGGAGACGAGCGGGGAGCTTTCTTT	CASKRGDERGAFF
TRBJ2-4	15	TRBV4-3	TRBD1	NA	TGCGCCAGCAGCCAAGACAGGGGGCCCAAAAACATTCAGTACTTC	CASSQDRGPKNIQYF
TRBJ1-2	14	TRBV7-2	NA	NA	TGTGCCAGCAGCTTAGTGGGTAATGCGGATGGCTACACCTTC	CASSLVGNADGYTF
TRBJ1-3	14	TRBV11-1	NA	NA	TGTGCCAGCAGCCGGGAGTACTCTGGAAACACCATATATTTT	CASSREYSGNTIYF
TRBJ1-5	15	TRBV10-3	NA	NA	TGTGCCATCAGTGAATTGGGGGCGCGCAATCAGCCCCAGCATTTT	CAISELGARNQPQHF
TRBJ1-3	15	TRBV7-2	NA	NA	TGTGCCAGCAGCTTAGGCTGGAGGGGAGGAAACACCATATATTTT	CASSLGWRGGNTIYF
TRBJ1-1	14	TRBV7-9	TRBD1	NA	TGTGCCAGCAGTCTACGACAGGGGAGCACTGAAGCTTTCTTT	CASSLRQGSTEAFF
TRBJ2-3	12	TRBV10-3	TRBD1	NA	TGTGCCACCGACAGGGGTGCAGATACGCAGTATTTT	CATDRGADTQYF
TRBJ1-1	16	TRBV7-9	NA	NA	TGTTCCAGCAGAATAAGGAGGGGTCTGAGGAACACTGAAGCTTTCTTT	CSSRIRRGLRNTEAFF
TRBJ1-6	14	TRBV2	NA	NA	TGTGCCAGCAGTGAATCAGGGCCCTATTCACCCCTCCACTTT	CASSESGPYSPLHF
TRBJ1-4	13	TRBV30	NA	NA	TGTGCCTGGAGTGTACGGTTCTATGAAAAACTGTTTTTT	CAWSVRFYEKLFF
TRBJ1-2	15	TRBV6-1	NA	NA	TGTGCCAGCAGTGAAGGGGCAGGGATTAACTATGGCTACACCTTC	CASSEGAGINYGYTF
TRBJ2-5	13	TRBV7-9	TRBD1	NA	TGTGCCAGCAGCTTAGGCTCAGACAGGGAACAGTACTTC	CASSLGSDREQYF
TRBJ1-2	13	TRBV9	NA	NA	TGTGCCAGCAGCGTAGAGGGCAGGGCTGGCTACACCTTC	CASSVEGRAGYTF
TRBJ1-1	13	TRBV19	NA	NA	TGTGCCAGTAGTAGAAGGGGAGGGACTGAAGCTTTCTTT	CASSRRGGTEAFF
TRBJ2-7	11	TRBV19	NA	NA	TGTGCCAGTGAGGGGGCCTACGAGCAGTACTTC	CASEGAYEQYF
TRBJ1-2	13	TRBV18	NA	NA	TGTGCCAGCTCACCATGGGGGCCCTATGGCTACACCTTC	CASSPWGPYGYTF
TRBJ2-7	11	TRBV20-1	NA	NA	TGCAGTGCTAGTTACAGCTACGAGCAGTACTTC	CSASYSYEQYF
TRBJ2-3	14	TRBV7-3	TRBD2	NA	TGTGCCAGCAGCGACACGGGGGGGGGCGATACGCAGTATTTT	CASSDTGGGDTQYF
TRBJ2-3	16	TRBV10-3	NA	NA	TGTGCCATCAGTGATTCGAGGAAGGAAGGCACAGATACGCAGTATTTT	CAISDSRKEGTDTQYF
TRBJ1-2	17	TRBV4-3	TRBD1	once	TGCGCCAGCAGCTACCTTCCTCCGGGACAGGGGAACTATGGCTACACCTTC	CASSYLPPGQGNYGYTF
TRBJ2-7	15	TRBV7-2	TRBD2	NA	TGTGCCAGCAGCCTAGTAGCGGGGAAGGGCTACGAGCAGTACTTC	CASSLVAGKGYEQYF
TRBJ1-3	18	TRBV12-2	NA	NA	TGTGCAAGTCGCTTAGGGGGCGGGGATTTACCCTCTGGAAACACCATATATTTT	CASRLGGGDLPSGNTIYF
TRBJ2-1	15	TRBV9	TRBD2	NA	TGTGCCAGCAGCGTAGGGACTAGCGGGGTTTATGAGCAGTTCTTC	CASSVGTSGVYEQFF
TRBJ1-1	13	TRBV4-3	NA	NA	TGCGCCAGCAGCCGAGAGGGCCGGACTGAAGCTTTCTTC	CASSREGRTEAFF
TRBJ2-3	14	TRBV27	NA	NA	TGTGCCAGCACCCAGGCCGGGGGAAAGGGTACGCAGTATTTT	CASTQAGGKGTQYF
TRBJ2-7	12	TRBV2	NA	NA	TGTGCCAGCAGGACATTACCCTACGAGCAGTACTTC	CASRTLPYEQYF
TRBJ2-1	15	TRBV9	TRBD2	NA	TGTGCCAGCAGCGATCTAGCGGGGGTTAACAATGAGCAGTTCTTC	CASSDLAGVNNEQFF
TRBJ1-2	14	TRBV5-1	TRBD1	NA	TGCGCCAGCAGCCTCGTCCGGGACAGCTATGGCTACACCTTC	CASSLVRDSYGYTF
TRBJ2-1	16	TRBV5-4	TRBD1	NA	TGTGCCAGCAGCGGAACAGACAGGGTTGGTAGGAGTGAGCAGTTCTTC	CASSGTDRVGRSEQFF
TRBJ1-1	14	TRBV5-6	NA	few	TGTGCCAGCAGCGGGAGGGCGGTGAACACTGAAGCTTTCTTT	CASSGRAVNTEAFF
TRBJ1-1	15	TRBV18	NA	NA	TGTGCCAGCTCACTTTCAGAGAGCGGGGCCACTGAAGCTTTCTTT	CASSLSESGATEAFF
TRBJ1-2	16	TRBV7-2	TRBD1	NA	TGTGCCAGCACAGCGGGGACAGGGGGGTTCGTCTATGGCTACACCTTC	CASTAGTGGFVYGYTF
TRBJ2-1	15	TRBV5-1	TRBD2	NA	TGCGCCAGCAGCTTTACTCTAGCGGGGGGTAATGAGCAGTTCTTC	CASSFTLAGGNEQFF
TRBJ2-7	16	TRBV7-9	NA	NA	TGTTCCAGCAGCTTCCCCCCGCCGGTCCCTTGGTACGAGCAGTACTTC	CSSSFPPPVPWYEQYF
TRBJ2-1	16	TRBV7-2	NA	once	TGTGCCAGCAGCTTAGACCGGCGGACAACCTACAATGAGCAGTTCTTC	CASSLDRRTTYNEQFF
TRBJ2-3	15	TRBV30	TRBD2	NA	TGTGCCTGGAGTAGGCGGGGGGCCCTTGAAGATACGCAGTATTTT	CAWSRRGALEDTQYF
TRBJ1-2	14	TRBV7-2	NA	NA	TGTGCCAGCAGTGAATCGACAATCCCCTATGGCTACACCTTC	CASSESTIPYGYTF
TRBJ2-7	20	TRBV4-3	TRBD1	NA	TGCGCCAGCAGCCAAAAGATGCCCCCGGGACAGGGGACTAGTTCCTACGAGCAGTACTTC	CASSQKMPPGQGTSSYEQYF
TRBJ2-7	13	TRBV25-1	NA	NA	TGTGCCAGCAGTGAAATAGGGGTCCACGAGCAGTACTTC	CASSEIGVHEQYF
TRBJ2-3	16	TRBV18	NA	few	TGTGCCAGCTCACCCTCAGGGGCCACCCAGCCAGATACGCAGTATTTT	CASSPSGATQPDTQYF
TRBJ2-7	12	TRBV30	NA	NA	TGTGCCTGGAGTGTGAAGCGCTACGAGCAGTACTTC	CAWSVKRYEQYF
TRBJ2-1	10	TRBV20-1	NA	NA	TGCAGTGCTTATAGGGGTGAGCAGTTCTTC	CSAYRGEQFF
TRBJ2-7	15	TRBV19	NA	NA	TGTGCCAGTCCAGTGAATATGATGGGGAGCTACGAGCAGTACTTC	CASPVNMMGSYEQYF
TRBJ1-2	13	TRBV30	NA	few	TGTGCCTGCCCTGAGTCGGGGGTTCTCCGCTACACCTTC	CACPESGVLRYTF
TRBJ1-2	12	TRBV10-3	NA	NA	TGTGCCATCAGTGAACTTGGACAGGGCTACACCTTC	CAISELGQGYTF
TRBJ1-4	13	TRBV27	NA	NA	TGTGCCAGCAGTTTTGTTCTTAATGAAAAACTGTTTTTT	CASSFVLNEKLFF
TRBJ2-3	14	TRBV11-2	NA	NA	TGTGCCAGCAGCTTCCGCGCGGCTAGGAATACGCAGTATTTT	CASSFRAARNTQYF
TRBJ1-1	13	TRBV7-9	NA	NA	TGTGCCAGCAGCTTATTGGCGGGAACTGAAGCTTTCTTT	CASSLLAGTEAFF